This TCR beta chain was identified in a study of circulating CD8 cells and anti-PD-1 response in melanoma. Study-wide findings and caveats: TIGIT repertoires were least diverse, DNEG repertoires most diverse.

Live CD3+CD8+TCRalphabeta+ cells were sorted into four subsets by PD-1 and/or TIGIT. Each library started from around 14 ng of total RNA using the QIAseq Immune Repertoire TCR panel. MiXCR, applied by TCRdb to the reads, yields one record per CDR3 protein. The sample lists about 720 distinct CDR3 sequences; approximately 4.5% were seen once. The CDR3 loop spans 13 amino acids. Germline-derived CDR1 and CDR2 are SGHAT and FQNNGV. V gave up 3 bases and J gave up 1 base, with 3 bases separating them. This clonotype rates as large (0.1 to 1%). Antigen specificity is unknown. Here the sequenced sample was CD8+ T cells from PBMCs, taken at baseline or after one month of anti-PD-1 therapy (not recorded which). The sequence came from a human donor with melanoma. The gene calls are TRBV11-2 and TRBJ2-2; D ambiguous. The CDR3 protein is CASSFKNTGELFF. The CDR3 DNA is TGTGCCAGCAGCTTTAAGAACACCGGGGAGCTGTTTTTT.